This TCR beta chain was observed in a study of CD8 T cells in Susac syndrome. The RNA, about 0.5 to 1 ug, was put through reverse transcription using random hexamers. TCRdb re-analysed the immunoSEQ multiplex PCR reads in MiXCR, keeping a single row per CDR3 protein. The table has 200,000 to 300,000 distinct CDR3 sequences, about 96% seen once; the top ten hold 0.1%. The V end was cut by 3 bases, the J end by 3 bases, with 12 bases between. This CDR3 has 14 amino acids. Germline CDR1 is SGDLS and CDR2 is YYNGEE. Sequencing of TCR beta covered CD8+ and CD4+ T cells obtained from blood. The TEMRA cells underwent FACS enrichment, while the CD8+ and CD4+ T cells underwent negative isolation.

The chain carries TRBV9 and TRBJ1-1, with D hard to call. The sample was CD4+ T cells from PBMCs. This receptor was taken from a human donor with Susac syndrome. The CDR3 here is CASSGRRQDTEAFF. CDR3 coding DNA: TGTGCCAGCAGCGGGCGGAGGCAGGACACTGAAGCTTTCTTT.